These 32 T cell receptor beta chains were sequenced from one sample in a study of T cells in Graves' hyperthyroidism and ophthalmopathy. Amplification of TCR beta CDR3 regions used RNA as the template. The HTBI primer set served for first-round RT-PCR of the TCR CDR3. Each CDR3 protein is one row after TCRdb ran MiXCR on the multiplex PCR reads. The sample includes about 380,000 distinct CDR3 sequences, approximately 14% of them seen just once. The sample was blood. These receptors all come from a woman aged 25 to 39 with Graves' ophthalmopathy.

This clonotype was seen repeatedly, ten times or more. V usage is TRBV12-5 and J usage is TRBJ1-1, with D hard to call. Germline assignment: CDR1 LGHNT and CDR2 FRNRAP. Trimming stripped 1 base from V and 1 base from J, with 10 bases between. This CDR3 has 15 residues. The CDR3 loop reads CASGLGLQPNTEAFF. The CDR3, as DNA: TGTGCTAGTGGTTTGGGCTTACAACCGAACACTGAAGCTTTCTTT.

This clonotype was recorded many times. The chain combines TRBV7-2 with TRBJ2-7; 10 bases map to TRBD2. V lost 7 bases to trimming and J lost 3 bases; unmatched junction nucleotides: 6. Germline values: CDR1 SGHTA, CDR2 FQGNSA. The length of the CDR3 is 14 residues. CDR3 protein: CASTRTSGDYEQYF. The CDR3 nucleotides read TGTGCCAGCACCCGTACTAGCGGGGACTACGAGCAGTACTTC.

This clonotype showed up many times. This chain joins TRBV2 and TRBJ1-1; D is perhaps TRBD1 (6 bases). V was cut by 9 bases and J by 4 bases, with 15 bases left in between. The germline gives CDR1 SNHLY, CDR2 FYNNEI. The CDR3 totals 13 residues. CDR3 sequence reads: CASGTGHPTEAFF. Here the CDR3 DNA reads TGTGCCAGTGGTACGGGACATCCCACTGAAGCTTTCTTT.

This clonotype was detected many times. In DNA, the CDR3 is TGTGCCAGCAGTTCGTGGACAGTGGTCGCCTATAATTCACCCCTCCACTTT. This codes for CASSSWTVVAYNSPLHF. The chain has TRBV28 and TRBJ1-6; possibly TRBD1 for D (6 bases). The CDR3 runs 17 residues. Trimming took 4 bases from V and 2 from J, leaving 15 bases between them. Germline CDR1 and CDR2: MDHEN and SYDVKM.

This rearrangement joins TRBV2 to TRBJ1-6; D call uncertain. The CDR3 sequence is 14 residues long. Germline V gene sequence: CDR1 SNHLY, CDR2 FYNNEI. V gave up 1 base and J gave up 9 bases, with 10 bases separating them. CDR3 nucleotides: TGTGCCAGCAGTGAAGATCCTGCCGGTTCACCCCTCCACTTT. Translated: CASSEDPAGSPLHF.

This clonotype turned up a few times. The rearrangement links TRBV29-1 to TRBJ1-4; the D is unclear. The germline V and J ends were trimmed by 2 bases and 0 bases, with 16 bases remaining between them. The germline V gene encodes CDR1 SQVTM and CDR2 ANQGSEA. The CDR3 totals 17 residues. This CDR3 is CSVELPDNRATNEKLFF. CDR3 bases: TGCAGCGTTGAACTGCCAGACAATCGAGCAACTAATGAAAAACTGTTTTTT.

The V and J genes are TRBV20-1 and TRBJ2-5; TRBD1 or TRBD2 may be the D gene (6 bases each). Trimming took 5 bases from V and 5 from J, leaving 18 bases between them. CDR1 DFQATT and CDR2 SNEGSKA come from the germline V gene (reference sequence). The CDR3 spans 14 residues. The CDR3 loop reads CSALEGDMGETQYF. The CDR3 DNA reads as TGCAGTGCTTTGGAGGGGGATATGGGGGAGACCCAGTACTTC.

This clonotype was seen at least ten times. The rearrangement uses TRBV7-9 and TRBJ2-1; 10 bases agree with TRBD2. Germline V lookup: CDR1 SEHNR, CDR2 FQNEAQ (reference sequence). The CDR3 has 17 residues. Trimming took 3 bases from V and 5 from J; bases not matched to a gene: 10. The CDR3 sequence is CASSLPPGTSVNNEQFF. The CDR3 bases are TGTGCCAGCAGCTTGCCTCCCGGGACTAGCGTCAACAATGAGCAGTTCTTC.

This clonotype was seen ten or more times. This chain uses TRBV27 with TRBJ1-5; D call uncertain. Trimming cost V 3 bases and J 4 bases, with 13 bases left between them. The CDR3 is 15 residues long. Germline CDR1 and CDR2: MNHEY and SMNVEV (reference sequence). This chain's CDR3 is CASSFKGSGNQPQHF. The CDR3 DNA reads TGTGCCAGCAGTTTTAAGGGCTCAGGTAATCAGCCCCAGCATTTT.

This clonotype was detected many times. The chain employs TRBV19 and TRBJ2-2; D gene ambiguous. V was pared by 6 bases and J by 6 bases, with 14 bases between. The CDR3 has 14 amino acids. Per the germline V gene, CDR1 is LNHDA and CDR2 is SQIVND (reference sequence). Here the CDR3 reads CASRAMLGSGELFF. CDR3 DNA: TGTGCCAGTAGGGCTATGCTGGGGTCCGGGGAGCTGTTTTTT.

The chain links TRBV2 to TRBJ1-3, with TRBD1 matching over 10 bases. CDR3 length: 12 residues. The junction had 0 bases not matched to a gene; V was cut back by 6 bases and J by 7 bases. Germline V gives CDR1 SNHLY, CDR2 FYNNEI. In nucleotides, the CDR3 is TGTGCCAGCAGGGGACAGGGGAACACCATATATTTT. Translating gives CASRGQGNTIYF.

This clonotype appeared many times. The chain carries TRBV20-1 and TRBJ2-3; D call uncertain. CDR1 and CDR2 from the germline V gene are DFQATT and SNEGSKA (reference sequence). The CDR3 has 15 residues. Trimming took 0 bases from V and 1 from J, leaving 11 bases between them. CDR3 DNA sequence: TGCAGTGCTAGAGACACCACTCGGGGCACAGATACGCAGTATTTT. The encoded protein is CSARDTTRGTDTQYF.

This clonotype has a handful of counts. A much more abundant neighbour one base away suggests this may be a read error. The V call is TRBV2, the J call TRBJ1-2; D is perhaps TRBD1 (5 bases). Germline CDR1 is SNHLY and CDR2 is FYNNEI. CDR3 size: 14 residues. Here the CDR3 reads CACRRTTEKDGYTF. The CDR3 bases are TGTGCCTGCAGGAGGACAACAGAAAAAGATGGCTACACCTTC.

This clonotype was seen only a few times. DNA for the CDR3: TGTGCCAGCAGCGGCAGTCTAATAAGCTCTGGAAACACCATATATTTT. Encoded protein: CASSGSLISSGNTIYF. This chain uses TRBV7-8 with TRBJ1-3; no definite D call. CDR3 size: 16 residues. V shed 5 bases and J shed 0 bases, with 14 bases lying between them. Germline CDR1 SGHVS, CDR2 FQNEAQ. The complete variable domain, with remaining parts taken from reference TRBV7-8 and TRBJ1-3, reads GAGVSQSPRYKVAKRGQDVALRCDPISGHVSLFWYQQALGQGPEFLTYFQNEAQLDKSGLPSDRFFAERPEGSVSTLKIQRTQQEDSAVYLCASSGSLISSGNTIYFGEGSWLTVV.

This clonotype has a count of ten or more. The chain has TRBV7-6 and TRBJ2-2; D is ambiguous. Trimming left V 3 bases short and J 1 base short, with 9 bases between. This CDR3 spans 15 amino acids. In germline, CDR1 is SGHVS, CDR2 FNYEAQ. The CDR3 nucleotides read TGTGCCAGCAGCTTTGGGTGGGGGAACACCGGGGAGCTGTTTTTT. Its protein is CASSFGWGNTGELFF.

The chain links TRBV11-2 to TRBJ1-2; D gene unclear. The V gene lost 2 bases and the J gene lost 8 bases, with 12 bases spanning the gap. CDR3 size: 13 residues. Per germline, CDR1 SGHAT and CDR2 FQNNGV. The chain's CDR3 is CASSLRVLGGYTF. DNA for the CDR3: TGTGCCAGCAGCTTACGGGTTCTGGGCGGCTACACCTTC.

A note on this clonotype: A much larger clone differs from this one at a single base, so this may be a read error. The rearrangement links TRBV6-1 to TRBJ2-1; 9 bases line up with TRBD1. The ends lost 5 bases at V and 8 bases at J; junction bases unmatched: 10. Per germline, CDR1 MNHNS and CDR2 SASEGT. CDR3 length: 15 residues. CDR3 coding DNA: TGTGCCAGCAGTACCCGGACAGGGGAATTGGATGAGCAGTTCTTC. The encoded protein is CASSTRTGELDEQFF.

Remarks on this clonotype: This sequence may be a read error, since a much larger clone differs from it by one base. This chain connects TRBV20-1 to TRBJ2-3; 9 nucleotides line up with TRBD1. This CDR3 contains 16 residues. The germline gives CDR1 DFQATT, CDR2 SNEGSKA (reference sequence). DNA of the CDR3: TGCGGTGCTAGAGGGCTTGAGACAGGGGGGTTGGATACGCAGTATTTT. It is translated as CGARGLETGGLDTQYF.

The chain couples TRBV15 to TRBJ1-5; no definite D call. Germline V gene lookup returns CDR1 LNHNV and CDR2 YYDKDF (reference sequence). V lost 0 bases and J lost 7, with 4 bases in between. This CDR3 has 12 residues. The CDR3 DNA reads as TGTGCCACCAGCAGAGATAGGCAGCCCCAGCATTTT. This gives the protein CATSRDRQPQHF.

The gene calls are TRBV20-1 and TRBJ2-5; 15 bases agree with TRBD2. V dropped 6 bases and J dropped 4; count of bases not matched to a gene: 18. CDR3 length: 19 amino acids. Germline V gene sequence: CDR1 DFQATT, CDR2 SNEGSKA (reference sequence). The CDR3, as DNA: TGCAGTGCAACTAAAATGGGACTAGCGGGGGGCCTTTTGTCAGAGACCCAGTACTTC. Translating gives CSATKMGLAGGLLSETQYF.

This clonotype was detected ten times or more. V usage is TRBV20-1 and J usage is TRBJ2-3, with TRBD2 matching over 8 bases. CDR3 length: 15 amino acids. Germline values: CDR1 DFQATT, CDR2 SNEGSKA (reference sequence). J gave up 6 bases and V 5 bases, and 13 bases lay outside the gene matches. The CDR3 reads CSARRLAPVGDTQYF. The CDR3 DNA follows: TGCAGTGCTCGAAGACTAGCGCCCGTGGGGGATACGCAGTATTTT.

This clonotype was seen many times. The chain has TRBV2 and TRBJ1-4, with D hard to call. Germline V gene lookup returns CDR1 SNHLY and CDR2 FYNNEI. The CDR3 length is 12 residues. Trimming stripped 6 bases from V and 5 bases from J, with 7 bases between. DNA of the CDR3: TGTGCCAGCAGCGTCTCAAATGAAAAACTGTTTTTT. It is translated as CASSVSNEKLFF.

This rearrangement joins TRBV7-2 to TRBJ1-5; D ambiguous. Germline CDR1 and CDR2: SGHTA and FQGNSA. The V gene lost 5 bases and the J gene lost 3 bases, with 8 bases spanning the gap. This CDR3 region has 13 residues. The chain's CDR3 is CASSPGHNQPQHF. DNA for the CDR3: TGTGCCAGCAGCCCGGGCCACAATCAGCCCCAGCATTTT.

In this sample, this clonotype turned up many times. The J gene is TRBJ2-7, the V gene TRBV3-1; a weak D match, TRBD2 (6 bases). Per germline, CDR1 LGHDT and CDR2 YNNKEL (reference sequence). V gave up 4 bases and J gave up 9 bases, with 22 bases separating them. The CDR3 has 15 residues. The CDR3 here is CASSPDGAGTLGQYF. The DNA of the CDR3 is TGTGCCAGCAGCCCCGATGGGGCGGGGACCTTGGGGCAGTACTTC.

This clonotype was seen only a few times. The CDR3 DNA reads TGTGCCAGCAGTTACTCGGGGCTTGGGGTGTTCTATAATTCACCCCTCCACTTT. Residues: CASSYSGLGVFYNSPLHF. V is TRBV6-5 and J is TRBJ1-6; tentative D call: TRBD1 (5 bases). CDR1 and CDR2 from the germline V gene are MNHEY and SVGAGI. This CDR3 has 18 residues. Trimming shortened V by 0 bases and J by 3 bases, and 15 bases separated the two germline ends.

This chain joins TRBV9 and TRBJ1-6, with a possible D match to TRBD1 (5 bases). Germline CDR1 is SGDLS and CDR2 is YYNGEE. The V and J ends lost 10 bases and 8 bases respectively, with 28 bases between them. CDR3 length: 17 amino acids. The CDR3 DNA reads TGTGCCTGCCCTGGGACGAACCCCCCTTCCGAGCATTCACCCCTCCACTTT. Amino acids: CACPGTNPPSEHSPLHF.

This clonotype was seen many times. The V gene is TRBV12-3 or TRBV12-4, the J gene TRBJ2-7, with D perhaps TRBD2 (7 bases). The V gene lost 5 bases and the J gene lost 2 bases, with 16 bases spanning the gap. The CDR3 contains 15 residues. DNA for the CDR3: TGTGCCAGCAGTCACCTGTGGGGGGGCCCCTACGAGCAGTACTTC. It yields the protein CASSHLWGGPYEQYF.

Many counts were recorded for this clonotype. The V and J genes are TRBV12-3 or TRBV12-4 and TRBJ1-2; D might be TRBD1 (5 bases). CDR3 length: 14 residues. V shed 6 bases and J shed 2 bases, with 13 bases lying between them. DNA of the CDR3: TGTGCCAGCAGCCCCGACAGCCGAAACTATGGCTACACCTTC. This codes for CASSPDSRNYGYTF.

V is TRBV6-2 or TRBV6-3 and J is TRBJ2-7; the D is unclear. Per the germline V gene, CDR1 is MNHEY and CDR2 is SVGEGT. This CDR3 is built from 13 residues. The V gene lost 6 bases and the J gene lost 4 bases, with 13 bases spanning the gap. The CDR3 nucleotides read TGTGCCAGCAGCCACGGGCTTACGTACGAGCAGTACTTC. Its translation: CASSHGLTYEQYF.

This clonotype was observed many times. The chain couples TRBV2 to TRBJ2-5; 8 bases are a match to TRBD2. Germline V gene lookup returns CDR1 SNHLY and CDR2 FYNNEI. CDR3 length equals 15 residues. V was clipped by 6 bases and J by 4 bases; unmatched bases: 10. The CDR3 DNA sequence: TGTGCCAGCAGCGGATCGACTAGCGTAGGAGAGACCCAGTACTTC. Residues: CASSGSTSVGETQYF.

In its sample, this clonotype was seen a few times. A much larger clone differs by one base, so this may be a read error. V is TRBV6-1 and J is TRBJ2-7; a weak D match, TRBD2 (7 bases). V lost 10 bases, J lost 3 bases, and 10 bases lay in between. The V gene's germline CDR1 is MNHNS and CDR2 SASEGT. This CDR3 comprises 11 residues. Written as DNA, the CDR3 is TGTGCCAACAGGGAGGGCTACGAGCAGTACTTC. It translates to CANREGYEQYF.

This clonotype was seen at least ten times. CDR3 sequence reads: CASSLGAAHTEAFF. CDR3 sequence (DNA): TGTGCCAGCAGTTTAGGAGCCGCCCACACTGAAGCTTTCTTT. V usage is TRBV12-3 or TRBV12-4 and J usage is TRBJ1-1; D ambiguous. Trimming took off 1 base at V and 3 bases at J, with 9 bases between the two ends. This CDR3 region has 14 residues.